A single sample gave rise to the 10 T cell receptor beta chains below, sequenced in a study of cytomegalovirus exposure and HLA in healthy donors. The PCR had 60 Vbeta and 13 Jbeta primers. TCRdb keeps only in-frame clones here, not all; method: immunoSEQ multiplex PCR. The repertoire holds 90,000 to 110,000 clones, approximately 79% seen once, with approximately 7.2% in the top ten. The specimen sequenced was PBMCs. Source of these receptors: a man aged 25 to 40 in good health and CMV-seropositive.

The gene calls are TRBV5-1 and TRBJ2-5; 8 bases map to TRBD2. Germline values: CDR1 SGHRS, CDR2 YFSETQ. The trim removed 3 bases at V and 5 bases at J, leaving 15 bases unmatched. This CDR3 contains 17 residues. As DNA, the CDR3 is TGCGCCAGCAGCTGGGCTACGCGGGGGGTTGTCGTGGAGACCCAGTACTTC. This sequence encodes CASSWATRGVVVETQYF.

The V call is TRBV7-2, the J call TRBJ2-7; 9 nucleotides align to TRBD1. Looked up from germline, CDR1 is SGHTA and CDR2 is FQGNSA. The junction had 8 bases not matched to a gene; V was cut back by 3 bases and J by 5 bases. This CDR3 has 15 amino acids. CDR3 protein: CASSLLTGGINEQYF. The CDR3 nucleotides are TGTGCCAGCAGCTTGTTGACAGGGGGAATCAACGAGCAGTACTTC.

The CDR3 region is CASSDSSGGTDTQYF. CDR3 sequence (DNA): TGTGCCAGCAGTGACTCTAGCGGGGGCACAGATACGCAGTATTTT. The V gene is TRBV6-4, the J gene TRBJ2-3, with TRBD2 identical over 8 bases. The CDR3 length is 15 residues. The germline CDR1 and CDR2 sequences are MRHNA and SNTAGT. Trimming at V came to 0 bases and at J to 1 base, leaving 0 bases not matched to a gene.

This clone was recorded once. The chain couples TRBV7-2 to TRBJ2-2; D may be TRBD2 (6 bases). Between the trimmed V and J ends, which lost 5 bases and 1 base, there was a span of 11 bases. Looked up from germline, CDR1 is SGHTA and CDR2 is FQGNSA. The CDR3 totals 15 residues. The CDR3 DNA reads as TGTGCCAGCAGCCCCGGGAGCATGAACACCGGGGAGCTGTTTTTT. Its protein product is CASSPGSMNTGELFF.

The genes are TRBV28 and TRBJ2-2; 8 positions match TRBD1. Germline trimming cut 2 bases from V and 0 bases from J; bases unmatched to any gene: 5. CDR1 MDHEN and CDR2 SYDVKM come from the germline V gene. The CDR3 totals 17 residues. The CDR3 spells CASSLTQGVANTGELFF. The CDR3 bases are TGTGCCAGCAGTTTAACACAGGGGGTTGCGAACACCGGGGAGCTGTTTTTT.

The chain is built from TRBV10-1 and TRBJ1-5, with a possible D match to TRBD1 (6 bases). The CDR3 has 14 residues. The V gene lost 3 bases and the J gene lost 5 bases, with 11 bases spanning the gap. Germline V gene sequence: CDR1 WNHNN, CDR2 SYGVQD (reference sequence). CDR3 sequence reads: CASSEIQGDQPQHF. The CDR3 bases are TGCGCCAGCAGTGAAATACAGGGCGATCAGCCCCAGCATTTT.

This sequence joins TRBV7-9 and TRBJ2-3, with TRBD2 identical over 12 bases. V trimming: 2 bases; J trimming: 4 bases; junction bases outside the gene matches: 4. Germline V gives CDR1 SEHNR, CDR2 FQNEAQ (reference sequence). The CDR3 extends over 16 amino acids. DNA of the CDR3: TGTGCCAGCAGCTTAACTAGCGGGAGGTCCTCAGATACGCAGTATTTT. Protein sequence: CASSLTSGRSSDTQYF.

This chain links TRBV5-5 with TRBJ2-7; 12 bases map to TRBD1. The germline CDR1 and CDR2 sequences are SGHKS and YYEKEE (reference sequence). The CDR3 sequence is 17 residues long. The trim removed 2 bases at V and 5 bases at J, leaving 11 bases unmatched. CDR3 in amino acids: CASSFRVGDRGLHEQYF. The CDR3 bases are TGTGCCAGCAGCTTTCGAGTCGGGGACAGGGGGCTCCACGAGCAGTACTTC. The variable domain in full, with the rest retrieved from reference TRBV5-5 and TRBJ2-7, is DAGVTQSPTHLIKTRGQQVTLRCSPISGHKSVSWYQQVLGQGPQFIFQYYEKEERGRGNFPDRFSARQFPNYSSELNVNALLLGDSALYLCASSFRVGDRGLHEQYFGPGTRLTVT.

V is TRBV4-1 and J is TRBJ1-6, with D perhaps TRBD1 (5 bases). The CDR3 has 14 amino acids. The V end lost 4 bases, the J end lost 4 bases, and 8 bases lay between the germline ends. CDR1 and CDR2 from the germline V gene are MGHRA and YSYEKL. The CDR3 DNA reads TGCGCCAGCAGCCTCAGGGTGTATAATTCACCCCTCCACTTT. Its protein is CASSLRVYNSPLHF.

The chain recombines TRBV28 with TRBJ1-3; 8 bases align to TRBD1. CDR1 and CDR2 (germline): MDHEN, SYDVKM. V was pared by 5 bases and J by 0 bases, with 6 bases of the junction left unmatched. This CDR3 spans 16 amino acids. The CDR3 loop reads CASSPGQVISGNTIYF. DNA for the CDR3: TGTGCCAGCAGTCCGGGACAGGTCATCTCTGGAAACACCATATATTTT.